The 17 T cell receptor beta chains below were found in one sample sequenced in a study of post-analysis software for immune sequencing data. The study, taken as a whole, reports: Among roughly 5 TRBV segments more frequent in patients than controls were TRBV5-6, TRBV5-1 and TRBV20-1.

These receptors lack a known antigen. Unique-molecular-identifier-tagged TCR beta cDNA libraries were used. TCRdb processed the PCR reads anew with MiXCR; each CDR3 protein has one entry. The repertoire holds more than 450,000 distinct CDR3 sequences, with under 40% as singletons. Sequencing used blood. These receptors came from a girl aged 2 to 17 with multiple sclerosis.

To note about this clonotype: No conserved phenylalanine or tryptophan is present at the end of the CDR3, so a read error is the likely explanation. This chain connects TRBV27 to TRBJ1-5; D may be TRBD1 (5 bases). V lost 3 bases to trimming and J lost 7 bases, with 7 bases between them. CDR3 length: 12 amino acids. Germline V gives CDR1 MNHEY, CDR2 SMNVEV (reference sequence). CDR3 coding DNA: TGTGCCAGCAGTTTCAGGGACCAGCCCCAGCATTTG. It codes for CASSFRDQPQHL.

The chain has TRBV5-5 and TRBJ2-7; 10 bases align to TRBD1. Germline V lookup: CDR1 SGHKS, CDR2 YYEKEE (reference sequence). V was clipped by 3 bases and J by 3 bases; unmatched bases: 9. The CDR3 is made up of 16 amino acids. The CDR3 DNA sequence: TGTGCCAGCAGCTCGGTGACAGGGGGCAACTACTACGAGCAGTACTTC. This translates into CASSSVTGGNYYEQYF. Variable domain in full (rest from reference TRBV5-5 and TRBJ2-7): DAGVTQSPTHLIKTRGQQVTLRCSPISGHKSVSWYQQVLGQGPQFIFQYYEKEERGRGNFPDRFSARQFPNYSSELNVNALLLGDSALYLCASSSVTGGNYYEQYFGPGTRLTVT.

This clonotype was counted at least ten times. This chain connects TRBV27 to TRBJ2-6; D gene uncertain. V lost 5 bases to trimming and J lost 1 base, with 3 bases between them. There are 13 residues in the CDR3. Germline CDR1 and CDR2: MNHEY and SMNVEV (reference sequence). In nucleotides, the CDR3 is TGTGCCAGCAGTACGTCTGGGGCCAACGTCCTGACTTTC. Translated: CASSTSGANVLTF.

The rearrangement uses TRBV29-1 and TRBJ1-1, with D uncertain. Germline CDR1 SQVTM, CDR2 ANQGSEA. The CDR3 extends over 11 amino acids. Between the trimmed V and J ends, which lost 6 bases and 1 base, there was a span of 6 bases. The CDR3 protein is CSVPGNTEAFF. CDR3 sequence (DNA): TGCAGCGTGCCCGGGAACACTGAAGCTTTCTTT. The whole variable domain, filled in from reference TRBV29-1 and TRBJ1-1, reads SAVISQKPSRDICQRGTSLTIQCQVDSQVTMMFWYRQQPGQSLTLIATANQGSEATYESGFVIDKFPISRPNLTFSTLTVSNMSPEDSSIYLCSVPGNTEAFFGQGTRLTVV.

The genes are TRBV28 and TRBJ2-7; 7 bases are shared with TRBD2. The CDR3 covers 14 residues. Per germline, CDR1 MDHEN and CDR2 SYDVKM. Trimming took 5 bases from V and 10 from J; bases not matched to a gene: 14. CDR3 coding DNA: TGTGCCAGCAGTCCGGGGGGAGGGAGAGGGGCCCAGTACTTC. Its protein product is CASSPGGGRGAQYF.

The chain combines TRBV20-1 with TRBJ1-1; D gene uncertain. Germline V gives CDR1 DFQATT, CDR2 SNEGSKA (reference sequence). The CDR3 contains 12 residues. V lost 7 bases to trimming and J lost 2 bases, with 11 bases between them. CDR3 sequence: CSDLIINTEAFF. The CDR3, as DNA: TGCAGTGACTTGATTATAAACACTGAAGCTTTCTTT.

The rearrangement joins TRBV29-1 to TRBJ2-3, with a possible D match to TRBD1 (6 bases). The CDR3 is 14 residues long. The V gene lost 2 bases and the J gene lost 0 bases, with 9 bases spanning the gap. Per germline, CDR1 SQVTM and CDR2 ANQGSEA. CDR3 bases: TGCAGCGTTGAAAGGGACACCAGCACAGATACGCAGTATTTT. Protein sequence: CSVERDTSTDTQYF.

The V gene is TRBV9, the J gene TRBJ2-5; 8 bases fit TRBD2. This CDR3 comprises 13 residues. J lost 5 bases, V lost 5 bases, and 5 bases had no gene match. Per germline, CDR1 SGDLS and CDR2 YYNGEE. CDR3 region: CASRGGGGETQYF. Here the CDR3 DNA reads TGTGCCAGCAGGGGCGGCGGGGGGGAGACCCAGTACTTC.

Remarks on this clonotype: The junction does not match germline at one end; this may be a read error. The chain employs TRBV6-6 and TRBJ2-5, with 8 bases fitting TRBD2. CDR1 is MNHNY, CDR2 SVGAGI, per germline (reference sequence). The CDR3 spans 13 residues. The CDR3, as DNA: TGTGCCAGCAGAACGGGGGGGCAGGAGACCCGGTACTTC. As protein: CASRTGGQETRYF.

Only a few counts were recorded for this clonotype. CDR3 bases: TGCAGTGCTAGGGGACTAGCGGGGGTCCTGGAGCAGTACTTC. Its protein is CSARGLAGVLEQYF. The chain joins TRBV20-1 to TRBJ2-4; 14 bases line up with TRBD2. The V gene end was trimmed by 3 bases and the J gene end by 13 bases; junction bases not matched to a gene: 8. The length of the CDR3 is 14 residues. In germline, CDR1 is DFQATT, CDR2 SNEGSKA (reference sequence).

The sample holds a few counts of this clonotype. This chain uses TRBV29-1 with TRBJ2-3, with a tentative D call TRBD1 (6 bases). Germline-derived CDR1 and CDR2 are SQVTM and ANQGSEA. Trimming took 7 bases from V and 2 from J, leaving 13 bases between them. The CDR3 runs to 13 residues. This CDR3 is CSGLWTDTDTQYF. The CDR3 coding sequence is TGCAGCGGACTATGGACAGACACAGATACGCAGTATTTT.

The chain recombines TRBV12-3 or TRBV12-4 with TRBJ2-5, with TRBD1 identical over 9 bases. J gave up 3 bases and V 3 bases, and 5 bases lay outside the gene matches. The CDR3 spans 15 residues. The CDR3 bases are TGTGCCAGCAGTTTCACGGGACAGGGCGAAGAGACCCAGTACTTC. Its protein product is CASSFTGQGEETQYF.

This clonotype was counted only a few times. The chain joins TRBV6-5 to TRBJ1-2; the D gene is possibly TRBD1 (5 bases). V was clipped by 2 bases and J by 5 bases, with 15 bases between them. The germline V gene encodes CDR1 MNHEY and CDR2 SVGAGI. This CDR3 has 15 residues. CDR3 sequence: CASSYAERGVYGYTF. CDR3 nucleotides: TGTGCCAGCAGTTACGCAGAGCGGGGGGTTTATGGCTACACCTTC.

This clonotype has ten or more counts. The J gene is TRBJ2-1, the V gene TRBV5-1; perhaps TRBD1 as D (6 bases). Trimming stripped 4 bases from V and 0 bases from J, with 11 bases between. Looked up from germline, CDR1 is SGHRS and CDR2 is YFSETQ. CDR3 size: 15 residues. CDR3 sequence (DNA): TGCGCCAGCAGCGAAAGGACAGACTCCTACAATGAGCAGTTCTTC. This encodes CASSERTDSYNEQFF.

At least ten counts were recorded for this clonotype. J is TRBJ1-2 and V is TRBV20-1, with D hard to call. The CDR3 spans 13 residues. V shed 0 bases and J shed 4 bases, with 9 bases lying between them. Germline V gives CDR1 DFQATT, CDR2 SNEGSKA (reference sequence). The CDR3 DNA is TGCAGTGCTAGAGATCCGGGAGGCTATGGCTACACCTTC. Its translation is CSARDPGGYGYTF.

The CDR3 reads CASSPENRDNEQFF. The CDR3 nucleotides are TGTGCCAGCTCACCAGAGAACAGGGACAATGAGCAGTTCTTC. This chain uses TRBV18 with TRBJ2-1, with D perhaps matching TRBD1 (6 bases). This CDR3 region has 14 residues. The V end was cut by 2 bases, the J end by 5 bases, with 10 bases between. Per the germline V gene, CDR1 is KGHSH and CDR2 is LQKENI. The complete variable domain, with remaining parts taken from reference TRBV18 and TRBJ2-1, reads NAGVMQNPRHLVRRRGQEARLRCSPMKGHSHVYWYRQLPEEGLKFMVYLQKENIIDESGMPKERFSAEFPKEGPSILRIQQVVRGDSAAYFCASSPENRDNEQFFGPGTRLTVL.

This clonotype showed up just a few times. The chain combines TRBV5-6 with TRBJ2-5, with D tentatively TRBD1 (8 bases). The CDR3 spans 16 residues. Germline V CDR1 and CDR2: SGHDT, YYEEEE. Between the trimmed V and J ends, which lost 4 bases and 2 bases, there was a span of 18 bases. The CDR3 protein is CASSLAGQGGQETQYF. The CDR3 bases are TGTGCCAGCAGCCTTGCCGGACAGGGAGGGCAAGAGACCCAGTACTTC.